Listed below are T cell receptor beta chains from one sample, sequenced in a study of shared clonotypes between healthy human individuals. Clones were sequenced by immunoSEQ multiplex PCR, and TCRdb holds only the in-frame ones, with some missing. In the table there are more than 2 million clones, approximately 94% of which are singletons. Sequenced material: naive CD8+ T cells sorted from blood. The receptors were gathered from a man between 18 and 29 years old in good health. Both conserved end residues are part of each CDR3. The D gene is left open where the match is weak. The size of a clone is reported for some rows only, either as once, few or many, or as a class for expanded clones.

TRBD2,once,TRBJ2-5,TRBV5-4,CASSLGLAGTPAQYF,TGTGCCAGCAGCTTAGGACTAGCGGGGACGCCGGCCCAGTACTTC
TRBD1,NA,TRBJ1-1,TRBV5-1,CASSLAELTGEGTEAFF,TGCGCCAGCAGCTTGGCCGAACTGACAGGGGAGGGGACTGAAGCTTTCTTT
NA,NA,TRBJ1-4,TRBV6-5,CASTGYATNEKLFF,TGTGCCAGCACCGGGTATGCAACTAATGAAAAACTGTTTTTT
NA,NA,TRBJ2-7,TRBV2,CASVTGSAYEQYF,TGTGCCAGCGTAACAGGCTCAGCATACGAGCAGTACTTC
TRBD2,NA,TRBJ2-3,TRBV28,CASSGLAGGPDTQYF,TGTGCCAGCAGCGGACTAGCGGGGGGGCCGGATACGCAGTATTTT
NA,NA,TRBJ2-1,TRBV4-3,CASSQWGWGEGSDNEQFF,TGCGCCAGCAGCCAATGGGGTTGGGGGGAAGGGAGTGACAATGAGCAGTTCTTC
NA,NA,TRBJ2-2,TRBV13,CASSLGQVTGELFF,TGTGCCAGCAGCTTAGGCCAGGTCACCGGGGAGCTGTTTTTT
TRBD2,NA,TRBJ2-7,TRBV5-1,CASSLGGGPSEQYF,TGCGCCAGCAGCTTGGGGGGAGGGCCGTCCGAGCAGTACTTC
TRBD2,NA,TRBJ2-2,TRBV27,CASSWGGTGELFF,TGTGCCAGCAGCTGGGGGGGCACCGGGGAGCTGTTTTTT
TRBD1,few,TRBJ1-2,TRBV4-1,CASRYRDRGFYGYTF,TGCGCCAGCAGATACCGGGACAGGGGGTTCTATGGCTACACCTTC
NA,NA,TRBJ1-1,TRBV13,CASSLLKGSWTEAFF,TGTGCCAGCAGCTTGTTGAAGGGGTCTTGGACTGAAGCTTTCTTT
NA,NA,TRBJ1-3,TRBV29-1,CSVAGSSGNTIYF,TGCAGCGTTGCCGGGAGCTCTGGAAACACCATATATTTT
NA,NA,TRBJ1-1,TRBV10-2,CASSETTWGNTEAFF,TGCGCCAGCAGTGAGACTACCTGGGGGAACACTGAAGCTTTCTTT
TRBD1,NA,TRBJ1-2,TRBV7-9,CASSLADRGYGYTF,TGTGCCAGCAGCTTAGCGGACAGGGGGTATGGCTACACCTTC
NA,NA,TRBJ2-7,TRBV2,CASSVDPVSSYEQYF,TGTGCCAGCAGTGTGGACCCAGTTTCCTCCTACGAGCAGTACTTC
TRBD1,NA,TRBJ2-7,TRBV5-1,CASSLRTGHYEQYF,TGCGCCAGCAGCTTGCGGACAGGCCACTACGAGCAGTACTTC
NA,NA,TRBJ2-3,TRBV29-1,CSVLPTEGPSTDTQYF,TGCAGCGTTCTCCCTACAGAGGGGCCTAGCACAGATACGCAGTATTTT
TRBD2,NA,TRBJ2-3,TRBV9,CASSDSTSGGAADTQYF,TGTGCCAGCAGCGACTCAACTAGCGGGGGGGCGGCAGATACGCAGTATTTT
NA,NA,TRBJ1-5,TRBV11-2,CASSLDPLFPQHF,TGTGCCAGCAGCTTAGACCCCCTATTTCCCCAGCATTTT
NA,NA,TRBJ2-1,TRBV5-4,CASSITGNEQFF,TGTGCCAGCAGCATAACAGGGAATGAGCAGTTCTTC
NA,NA,TRBJ2-7,TRBV5-1,CASSSQGFGYEQYF,TGCGCCAGCAGCAGCCAGGGTTTCGGTTACGAGCAGTACTTC
NA,NA,TRBJ2-7,TRBV11-2,CDSSLVEQYF,TGTGACAGCAGCTTAGTCGAGCAGTACTTC
NA,once,TRBJ2-5,TRBV5-1,CASGPTLGITETQYF,TGCGCCAGCGGCCCAACTTTAGGGATTACGGAGACCCAGTACTTC
NA,NA,TRBJ2-4,TRBV6-5,CASSLQGSSNIQYF,TGTGCCAGCAGTCTACAGGGATCTTCGAACATTCAGTACTTC
TRBD2,once,TRBJ2-5,TRBV4-3,CASSQDWGLAGETQYF,TGCGCCAGCAGCCAAGATTGGGGACTAGCGGGAGAGACCCAGTACTTC
NA,NA,TRBJ1-2,TRBV29-1,CSAKGAVHGYTF,TGCAGCGCCAAGGGAGCTGTGCATGGCTACACCTTC
TRBD2,NA,TRBJ2-7,TRBV11-2,CASSPAPAGAYEQYF,TGTGCCAGCAGCCCCGCCCCAGCGGGAGCGTACGAGCAGTACTTC
TRBD1,once,TRBJ2-5,TRBV29-1,CSVDGGTAQETQYF,TGCAGCGTTGATGGTGGGACAGCACAAGAGACCCAGTACTTC
NA,NA,TRBJ2-5,TRBV29-1,CSVKLTAKETQYF,TGCAGCGTTAAGTTGACAGCTAAAGAGACCCAGTACTTC
NA,NA,TRBJ2-7,TRBV19,CASSIGGNYEQYF,TGTGCCAGTAGTATTGGGGGCAACTACGAGCAGTACTTC
NA,NA,TRBJ1-5,TRBV5-6,CASSQWLLGRTSNQSQHF,TGTGCCAGCAGCCAATGGCTCTTGGGACGGACTAGCAATCAGTCCCAGCATTTT
TRBD1,NA,TRBJ1-6,TRBV6-6,CASTSGGGTDNSPLHF,TGTGCCAGCACCTCGGGAGGAGGGACAGATAATTCACCCCTCCACTTT
NA,NA,TRBJ2-7,TRBV4-1,CASSQFSYEQYF,TGCGCCAGCAGCCAATTTTCCTACGAGCAGTACTTC
TRBD1,NA,TRBJ2-3,TRBV10-3,CAIRTGDTQYF,TGTGCCATCAGGACAGGGGATACGCAGTATTTT
NA,NA,TRBJ2-5,TRBV25-1,CASSPGIGETQYF,TGTGCCAGCAGTCCTGGGATCGGAGAGACCCAGTACTTC
NA,NA,TRBJ1-5,TRBV7-9,CASSLRAGNQPQHF,TGTGCCAGCAGCTTGCGGGCAGGGAACCAGCCCCAGCATTTT
NA,once,TRBJ2-2,TRBV28,CASSSSLETIDGELFF,TGTGCCAGCAGTTCTTCACTAGAAACGATCGACGGGGAGCTGTTTTTT
TRBD1,once,TRBJ2-7,TRBV10-1,CASSESGIGTDSYEQYF,TGCGCCAGCAGTGAGTCGGGAATCGGGACAGACTCCTACGAGCAGTACTTC
NA,NA,TRBJ2-4,TRBV6-6,CASSYNLNIQYF,TGTGCCAGCAGTTATAATTTGAACATTCAGTACTTC
NA,NA,TRBJ2-5,TRBV7-2,CASSLVGGKDETQYF,TGTGCCAGCAGCTTAGTCGGAGGGAAGGACGAGACCCAGTACTTC
NA,once,TRBJ1-3,TRBV9,CASSPPERGTGNTIYF,TGTGCCAGCAGCCCCCCAGAAAGAGGGACCGGAAACACCATATATTTT
NA,NA,TRBJ1-3,TRBV7-8,CASSLARTSGNTIYF,TGTGCCAGCAGCTTAGCAAGGACCTCTGGAAACACCATATATTTT
NA,NA,TRBJ1-2,TRBV25-1,CASSEGGESSYGYTF,TGTGCCAGCAGTGAGGGAGGGGAAAGTTCCTATGGCTACACCTTC
TRBD2,NA,TRBJ2-7,TRBV27,CASAVGLAELSYEQYF,TGTGCCAGCGCGGTCGGACTAGCGGAATTATCCTACGAGCAGTACTTC
NA,NA,TRBJ2-7,TRBV7-9,CASSLATSEQYF,TGTGCCAGCAGCTTAGCCACCTCCGAGCAGTACTTC
NA,NA,TRBJ2-7,TRBV13,CASSPQGGLIYEQYF,TGTGCCAGCAGCCCTCAAGGGGGACTTATCTACGAGCAGTACTTC
NA,NA,TRBJ2-4,TRBV4-1,CASSPADTTLAKNIQYF,TGCGCCAGCAGCCCCGCCGACACTACCTTAGCCAAAAACATTCAGTACTTC
TRBD1,NA,TRBJ2-7,TRBV27,CASSLGTGGHEQYF,TGTGCCAGCAGTCTAGGGACAGGGGGTCACGAGCAGTACTTC
NA,NA,TRBJ2-7,TRBV2,CASSERAGDNYEQYF,TGTGCCAGCAGTGAAAGGGCAGGGGACAACTACGAGCAGTACTTC
TRBD2,NA,TRBJ2-7,TRBV7-2,CASSLEAWGTSLHEQYF,TGTGCCAGCAGCTTAGAAGCGTGGGGGACTAGCCTCCACGAGCAGTACTTC
TRBD1,NA,TRBJ2-7,TRBV5-1,CASSLAAGQGIYEQYF,TGCGCCAGCAGCTTGGCCGCAGGACAGGGGATCTACGAGCAGTACTTC
NA,NA,TRBJ1-6,TRBV5-5,CASSPRGDSYNSPLHF,TGTGCCAGCAGCCCGAGGGGGGACTCCTATAATTCACCCCTCCACTTT